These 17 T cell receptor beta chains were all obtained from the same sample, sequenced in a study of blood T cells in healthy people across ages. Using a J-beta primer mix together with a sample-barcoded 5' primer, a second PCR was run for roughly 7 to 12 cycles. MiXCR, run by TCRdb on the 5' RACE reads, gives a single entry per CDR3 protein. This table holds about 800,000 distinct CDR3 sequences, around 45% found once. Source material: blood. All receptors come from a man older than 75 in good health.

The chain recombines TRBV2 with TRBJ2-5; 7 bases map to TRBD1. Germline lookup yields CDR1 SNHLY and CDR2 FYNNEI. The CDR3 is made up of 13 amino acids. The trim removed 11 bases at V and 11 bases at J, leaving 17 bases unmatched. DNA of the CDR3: TGTGCCGGACAACGGGACAGCTACAATGAGCAGTACTTC. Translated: CAGQRDSYNEQYF. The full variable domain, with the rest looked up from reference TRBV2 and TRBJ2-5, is EPEVTQTPSHQVTQMGQEVILRCVPISNHLYFYWYRQILGQKVEFLVSFYNNEISEKSEIFDDQFSVERPDGSNFTLKIRSTKLEDSAMYFCAGQRDSYNEQYFGPGTRLLVL.

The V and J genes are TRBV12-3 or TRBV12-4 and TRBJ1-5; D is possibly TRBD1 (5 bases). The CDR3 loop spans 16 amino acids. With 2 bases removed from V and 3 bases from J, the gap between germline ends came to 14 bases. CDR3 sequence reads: CASSLNPGLYNQPQHF. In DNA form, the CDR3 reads TGTGCCAGCAGTTTAAACCCGGGACTCTACAATCAGCCCCAGCATTTT.

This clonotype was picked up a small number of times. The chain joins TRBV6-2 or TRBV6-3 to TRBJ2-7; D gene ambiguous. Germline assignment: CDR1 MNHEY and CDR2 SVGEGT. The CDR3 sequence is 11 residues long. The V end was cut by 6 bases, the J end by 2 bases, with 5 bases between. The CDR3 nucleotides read TGTGCCAGCAGGATGACCTACGAGCAGTACTTC. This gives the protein CASRMTYEQYF.

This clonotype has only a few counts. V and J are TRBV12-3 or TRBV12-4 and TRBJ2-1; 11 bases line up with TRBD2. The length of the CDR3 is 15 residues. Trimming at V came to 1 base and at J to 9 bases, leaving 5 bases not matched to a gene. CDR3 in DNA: TGTGCCAGCAGTTTAGAACTAGCGGGAGACAGTGAGCAGTTCTTC. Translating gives CASSLELAGDSEQFF.

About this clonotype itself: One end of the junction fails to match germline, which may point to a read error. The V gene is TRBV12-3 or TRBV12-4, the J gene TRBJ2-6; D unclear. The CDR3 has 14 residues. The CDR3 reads CASRFHSGTNVLTF. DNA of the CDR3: TGTGCCAGCAGGTTTCACTCTGGGACCAACGTCCTGACTTTC.

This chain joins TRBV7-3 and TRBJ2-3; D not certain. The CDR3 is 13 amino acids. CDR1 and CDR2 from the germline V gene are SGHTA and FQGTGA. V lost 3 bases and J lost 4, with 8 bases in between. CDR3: CASSFLVADTQYF. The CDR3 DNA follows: TGTGCCAGCAGCTTTCTAGTCGCAGATACGCAGTATTTT.

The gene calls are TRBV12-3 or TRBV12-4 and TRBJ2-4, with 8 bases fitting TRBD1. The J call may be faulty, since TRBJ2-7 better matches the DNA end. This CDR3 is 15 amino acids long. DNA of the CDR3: TGTGCCAGCGCCCGAGGACAGGGTCTTTCCTACGAGCAGTACTTC. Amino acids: CASARGQGLSYEQYF.

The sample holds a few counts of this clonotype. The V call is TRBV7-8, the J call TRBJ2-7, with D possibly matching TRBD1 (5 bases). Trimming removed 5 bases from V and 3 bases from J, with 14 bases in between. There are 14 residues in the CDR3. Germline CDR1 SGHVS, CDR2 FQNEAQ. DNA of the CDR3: TGTGCCAGCAGCCCCCCGACAGTAAACTACGAGCAGTACTTC. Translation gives CASSPPTVNYEQYF.

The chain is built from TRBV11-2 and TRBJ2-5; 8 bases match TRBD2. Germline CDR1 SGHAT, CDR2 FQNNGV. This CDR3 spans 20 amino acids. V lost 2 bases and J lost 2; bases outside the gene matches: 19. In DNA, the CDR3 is TGTGCCAGCAGCTTAAGAGGCGGGAGGCCAGCAGACAAAACACAAGAGACCCAGTACTTC. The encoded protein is CASSLRGGRPADKTQETQYF.

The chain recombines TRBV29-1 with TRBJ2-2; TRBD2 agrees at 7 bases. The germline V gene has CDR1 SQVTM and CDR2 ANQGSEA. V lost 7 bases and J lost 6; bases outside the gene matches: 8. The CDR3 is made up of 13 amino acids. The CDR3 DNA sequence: TGCAGCGCGGTAGAGGCGGGGGCCGGGGAGCTGTTTTTT. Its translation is CSAVEAGAGELFF.

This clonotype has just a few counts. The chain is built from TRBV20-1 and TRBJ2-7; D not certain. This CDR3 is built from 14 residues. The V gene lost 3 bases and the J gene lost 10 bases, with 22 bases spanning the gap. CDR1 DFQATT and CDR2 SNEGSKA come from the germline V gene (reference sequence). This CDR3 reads CSASATNYRPNQYF. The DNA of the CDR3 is TGCAGTGCTAGCGCGACCAACTATCGGCCGAATCAGTACTTC.

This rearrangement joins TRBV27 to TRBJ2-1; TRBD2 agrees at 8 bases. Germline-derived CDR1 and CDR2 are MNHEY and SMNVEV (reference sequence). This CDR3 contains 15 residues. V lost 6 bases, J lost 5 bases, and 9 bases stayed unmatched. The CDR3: CASRSSGSFDNEQFF. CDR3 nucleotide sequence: TGTGCCAGCAGATCGAGCGGGAGCTTCGACAATGAGCAGTTCTTC.

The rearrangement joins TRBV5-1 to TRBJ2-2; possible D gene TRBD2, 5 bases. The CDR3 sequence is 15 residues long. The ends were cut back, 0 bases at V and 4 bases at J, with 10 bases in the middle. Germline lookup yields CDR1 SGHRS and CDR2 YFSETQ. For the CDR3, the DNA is TGCGCCAGCAGCTTGGCCGGGGTGTCCACCGGGGAGCTGTTTTTT. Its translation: CASSLAGVSTGELFF.

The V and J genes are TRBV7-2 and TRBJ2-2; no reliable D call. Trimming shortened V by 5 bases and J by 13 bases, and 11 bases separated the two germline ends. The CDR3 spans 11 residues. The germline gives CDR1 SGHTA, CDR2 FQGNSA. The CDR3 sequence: CASSRYSWLFF. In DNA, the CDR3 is TGTGCCAGCAGCAGGTACAGCTGGCTGTTTTTT.

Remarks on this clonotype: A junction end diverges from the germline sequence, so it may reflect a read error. The chain's CDR3 is CVSSYTANEAFF. DNA for the CDR3: TGTGTCAGCAGTTACACAGCAAATGAAGCTTTCTTT. The chain recombines TRBV2 with TRBJ1-1; D not resolved. In germline, CDR1 is SNHLY, CDR2 FYNNEI. The CDR3 consists of 12 residues.

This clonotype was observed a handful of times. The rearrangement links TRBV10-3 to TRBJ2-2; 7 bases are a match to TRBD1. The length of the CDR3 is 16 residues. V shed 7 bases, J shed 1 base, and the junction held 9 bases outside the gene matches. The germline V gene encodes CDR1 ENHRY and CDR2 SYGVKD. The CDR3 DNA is TGTGCCATCAACAATCCGGGACAGAGGAACACCGGGGAGCTGTTTTTT. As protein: CAINNPGQRNTGELFF.

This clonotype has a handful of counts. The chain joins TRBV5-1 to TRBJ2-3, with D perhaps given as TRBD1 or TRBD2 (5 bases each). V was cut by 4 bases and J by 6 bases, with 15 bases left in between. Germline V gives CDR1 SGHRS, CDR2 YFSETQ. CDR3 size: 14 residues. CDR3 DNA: TGCGCCAGCAGCCCCGATTCCGGGGCTGATACGCAGTATTTT. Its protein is CASSPDSGADTQYF.